This TCR beta chain stems from a study of blood T cell repertoires in COVID-19 (dated by TCRdb to the early 2020s). Study-wide context: Samples from collaborators originated in the United States, Italy and Spain and spanned both the acute and convalescent phases of COVID-19. The material from the prospective study consisted of cDNA or gDNA derived from T cells, B-cell-depleted T cells, or PBMCs. Subjects who had been exposed to COVID-19, were actively infected with it, or had recovered from it provided the deeply sampled blood TCRbeta repertoires that made up the dataset. A freely available public database, intended as a resource for researchers studying the immune response to SARS-CoV-2, is where the repertoires were released. The samples were drawn from two sources: the first 160 participants of the ongoing ImmuneRACE study, and approximately 1,300 subjects contributed by 6 global collaborators. Nearly every sample came with metadata listing a de-identified subject ID, COVID-19 status, age in years and sex. Where available, HLA class I and class II types were taken from metadata supplied by the sample provider and were not determined by assay-based typing. Findings and caveats that apply to the study as a whole: Clinical and demographic metadata were provided uncurated, with the amount varying by source and participant.

Collaborating institutions collected whole blood in K2EDTA tubes following their own protocols. For TCRbeta analysis, collaborators shipped samples in one of three forms: frozen whole blood, isolated PBMCs, or DNA extracted from either of those sample types. Taken from cysteine to phenylalanine, the CDR3 has 13 residues. Kept here is only the CDR3 DNA, which spans 39 bases and is read in frame from base 1. V lost 6 bases and J lost 8 bases, and the count of bases not matched to a germline gene is 4. TCRbeta CDR3 regions were amplified from genomic DNA by means of the immunoSEQ Assay, a bias-controlled multiplex PCR. Per the authors' processing: The number of nucleated cells in each sample was estimated by amplification of reference gene primers within the assay. To quantify the absolute abundance of each unique TCRbeta CDR3 rearrangement, sequence reads were collapsed and filtered. For each sample, productive Simpson clonality was calculated by taking the square root of Simpson's diversity index across productive rearrangements. Drawn from immuneACCESS, this table holds only the in-frame rearrangements with V and J called that TCRdb kept. Clones are partly lost; checked studies trace under half to an unresolved V gene and leave the rest unexplained. V and J calls and clone size come straight from that table; D and trimming were deduced from the DNA. The sample yields 69,000 or so clones; around 91% were counted once. The ten largest make up less than 6.5% of the sample.

Notes on this clone: Its antigen has not been determined. No much larger clonotype is one base removed from it; base qualities were not supplied.

The rearrangement joined TRBV12-3 or TRBV12-4 to TRBJ2-4, with 10 central nucleotides matching TRBD2. The receptor's source is a man aged 45-60 years with acute or convalescent COVID-19. Sequencing was carried out using peripheral blood. CDR3 region: CASRRLAGHIQYF. The DNA sequence is given as TGTGCCAGCAGGAGACTAGCGGGTCACATTCAGTACTTC.